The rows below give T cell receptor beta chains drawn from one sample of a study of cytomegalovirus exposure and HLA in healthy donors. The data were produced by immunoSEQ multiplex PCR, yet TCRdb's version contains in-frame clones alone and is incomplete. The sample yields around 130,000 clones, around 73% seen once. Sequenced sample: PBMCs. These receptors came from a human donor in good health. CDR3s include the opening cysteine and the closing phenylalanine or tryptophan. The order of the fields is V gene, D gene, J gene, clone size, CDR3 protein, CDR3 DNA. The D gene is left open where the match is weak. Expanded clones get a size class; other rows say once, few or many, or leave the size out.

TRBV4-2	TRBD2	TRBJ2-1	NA	CASSQEIYDSGSSLFF	TGTGCCAGCAGCCAAGAAATATACGACAGCGGGAGTAGCCTGTTCTTC
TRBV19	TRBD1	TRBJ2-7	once	CASSGTASSYEQYF	TGTGCCAGTAGCGGGACAGCTAGCTCCTACGAGCAGTACTTC
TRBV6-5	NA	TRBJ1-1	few	CASSFTLVGNTEAFF	TGTGCCAGCAGTTTCACCCTAGTAGGGAACACTGAAGCTTTCTTT
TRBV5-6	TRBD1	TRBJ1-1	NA	CASSLGPGGLDTEAFF	TGTGCCAGCAGCTTGGGTCCAGGGGGCTTGGACACTGAAGCTTTCTTT
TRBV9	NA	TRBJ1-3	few	CASSVATTGNTIYF	TGTGCCAGCAGCGTAGCTACGACCGGGAACACCATATATTTT
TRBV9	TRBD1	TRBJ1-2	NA	CASSVVGTGVGGYTF	TGTGCCAGCAGCGTAGTAGGAACAGGGGTGGGAGGCTACACCTTC
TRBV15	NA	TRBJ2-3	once	CATSTSIASTDTQYF	TGTGCCACCAGCACCTCTATAGCAAGCACAGATACGCAGTATTTT
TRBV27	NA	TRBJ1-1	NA	CASSPPPIWGDTEAFF	TGTGCCAGCAGTCCGCCTCCCATCTGGGGGGACACTGAAGCTTTCTTT
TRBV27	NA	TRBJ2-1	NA	CASSPTVSLPEQFF	TGTGCCAGCAGTCCCACAGTTTCCTTACCAGAGCAGTTCTTC
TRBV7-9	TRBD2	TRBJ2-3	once	CASSLRREGLTDTQYF	TGTGCCAGCAGCCTCCGGCGGGAGGGCCTAACAGATACGCAGTATTTT
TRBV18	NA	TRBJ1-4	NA	CASSPPGMNEKLFF	TGTGCCAGCTCACCACCCGGGATGAATGAAAAACTGTTTTTT
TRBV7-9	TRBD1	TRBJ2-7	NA	CASSPPLGTGTYEQYF	TGTGCCAGCAGTCCCCCATTAGGGACAGGGACCTACGAGCAGTACTTC
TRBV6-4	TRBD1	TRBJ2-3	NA	CASGPGQGGPDTQYF	TGTGCCAGTGGACCGGGACAGGGGGGACCAGATACGCAGTATTTT
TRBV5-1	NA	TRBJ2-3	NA	CASSLPVGRRADTQYF	TGCGCCAGCAGCTTGCCGGTCGGCAGGCGCGCAGATACGCAGTATTTT
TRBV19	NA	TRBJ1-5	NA	CASKDRSGNQPQHF	TGTGCCAGTAAAGACAGGTCGGGCAATCAGCCCCAGCATTTT
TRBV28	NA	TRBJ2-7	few	CASSYSDRQSYEQYF	TGTGCCAGCAGTTACAGCGACAGGCAATCCTACGAGCAGTACTTC
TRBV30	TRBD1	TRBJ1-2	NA	CAWSVLRGGNGYTF	TGTGCCTGGAGTGTACTTCGAGGGGGCAATGGCTACACCTTC
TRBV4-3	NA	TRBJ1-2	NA	CASSQDFDSGKGYGYTF	TGCGCCAGCAGCCAAGATTTTGATTCGGGAAAGGGCTATGGCTACACCTTC
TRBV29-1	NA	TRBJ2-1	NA	CSVATTPLDEQFF	TGCAGCGTGGCGACTACCCCTCTGGATGAGCAGTTCTTC
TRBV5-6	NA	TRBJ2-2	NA	CASSAKLPVRNTGELFF	TGTGCCAGCAGCGCGAAACTCCCGGTTAGGAACACCGGGGAGCTGTTTTTT
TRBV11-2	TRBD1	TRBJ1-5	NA	CANGTGFNQPQHF	TGTGCCAACGGGACAGGATTCAATCAGCCCCAGCATTTT
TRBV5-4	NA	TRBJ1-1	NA	CASSFGGVRGNTEAFF	TGTGCCAGCAGCTTCGGCGGGGTGAGGGGGAACACTGAAGCTTTCTTT
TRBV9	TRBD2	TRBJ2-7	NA	CASSVTSETYEQYF	TGTGCCAGCAGCGTAACTAGCGAGACCTACGAGCAGTACTTC
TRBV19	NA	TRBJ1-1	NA	CASSISWNTEAFF	TGTGCCAGTAGTATTTCGTGGAACACTGAAGCTTTCTTT
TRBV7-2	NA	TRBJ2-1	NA	CASSLVLGAPPYNEQFF	TGTGCCAGCAGCTTAGTCTTAGGGGCGCCTCCCTACAATGAGCAGTTCTTC
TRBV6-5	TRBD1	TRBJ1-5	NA	CASSYGTGDQPQHF	TGTGCCAGCAGTTACGGGACAGGCGATCAGCCCCAGCATTTT
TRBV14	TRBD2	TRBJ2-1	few	CASSQRLALSSYNEQFF	TGTGCCAGCAGCCAACGACTAGCACTTAGCTCCTACAATGAGCAGTTCTTC
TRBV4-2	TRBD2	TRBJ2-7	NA	CASSQDPSGALLNEQYF	TGTGCCAGCAGCCAAGATCCTAGCGGGGCCCTGTTGAACGAGCAGTACTTC
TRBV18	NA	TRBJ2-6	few	CASSGRTGFSGANVLTF	TGTGCCAGCTCAGGTCGGACGGGATTCTCTGGGGCCAACGTCCTGACTTTC
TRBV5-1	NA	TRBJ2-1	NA	CASSLTVLGYNEQFF	TGCGCCAGCAGCTTGACGGTCCTAGGCTACAATGAGCAGTTCTTC
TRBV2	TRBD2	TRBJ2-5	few	CASSEGSGLRGETQYF	TGTGCCAGCAGTGAAGGTAGCGGGCTGAGGGGCGAGACCCAGTACTTC
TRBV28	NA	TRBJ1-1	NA	CASSGLVTEAFF	TGTGCCAGCAGTGGGCTTGTCACTGAAGCTTTCTTT
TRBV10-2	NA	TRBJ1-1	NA	CASSGLTMNTEAFF	TGCGCCAGCAGTGGTCTAACTATGAACACTGAAGCTTTCTTT
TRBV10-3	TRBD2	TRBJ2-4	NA	CAISEASLSGHSSGLAKNIQYF	TGTGCCATCAGTGAGGCGAGCCTGTCAGGCCACTCTAGCGGGCTAGCCAAAAACATTCAGTACTTC
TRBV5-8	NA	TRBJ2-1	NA	CASSLRLVANEQFF	TGTGCCAGCAGCTTGAGACTAGTGGCAAATGAGCAGTTCTTC
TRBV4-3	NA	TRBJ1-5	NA	CASSQYTVKQPQHF	TGCGCCAGCAGCCAATATACGGTAAAACAGCCCCAGCATTTT
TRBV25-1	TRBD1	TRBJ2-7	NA	CASSEYSIPGTGGDEQYF	TGTGCCAGCAGTGAATATTCGATACCTGGGACAGGGGGCGACGAGCAGTACTTC
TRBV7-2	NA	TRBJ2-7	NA	CASSNTAGQGQYF	TGTGCCAGCAGTAATACGGCGGGGCAGGGGCAGTACTTC
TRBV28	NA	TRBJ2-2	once	CATLWMGGNGELFF	TGTGCCACCCTCTGGATGGGGGGTAACGGGGAGCTGTTTTTT
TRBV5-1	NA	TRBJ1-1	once	CASSFEEGFNTEAFF	TGCGCCAGCAGCTTCGAAGAGGGTTTCAACACTGAAGCTTTCTTT
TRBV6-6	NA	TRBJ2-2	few	CASSYTTGELFF	TGTGCCAGCAGTTACACTACCGGGGAGCTGTTTTTT
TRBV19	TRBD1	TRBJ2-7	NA	CASSPPDRETYEQYF	TGTGCCAGTAGTCCCCCGGACAGGGAAACCTACGAGCAGTACTTC
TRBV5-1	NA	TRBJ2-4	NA	CASSSGLSRYF	TGCGCCAGCAGCTCCGGACTATCGCGGTACTTC
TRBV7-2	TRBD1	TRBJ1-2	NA	CASSHVRGQTYGYTF	TGTGCCAGCAGCCATGTCCGGGGACAGACCTATGGCTACACCTTC
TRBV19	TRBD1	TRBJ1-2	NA	CASSIRDRQNYGYTF	TGTGCCAGTAGTATAAGGGACAGACAGAACTATGGCTACACCTTC
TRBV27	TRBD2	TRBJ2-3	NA	CASSLGTSGRPPDTQYF	TGTGCCAGCAGTTTGGGGACTAGCGGGAGACCCCCAGATACGCAGTATTTT